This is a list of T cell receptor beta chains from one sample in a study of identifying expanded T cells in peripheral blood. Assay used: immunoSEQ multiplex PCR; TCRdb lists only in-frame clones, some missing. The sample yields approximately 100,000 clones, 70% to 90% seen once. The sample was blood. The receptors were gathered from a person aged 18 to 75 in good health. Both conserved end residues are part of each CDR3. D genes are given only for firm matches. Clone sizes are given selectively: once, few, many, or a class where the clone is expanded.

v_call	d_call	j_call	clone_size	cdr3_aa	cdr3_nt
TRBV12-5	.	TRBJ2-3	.	CASGLVRDGQSSTDTQYF	TGTGCTAGTGGTTTGGTACGAGACGGACAGTCTAGCACAGATACGCAGTATTTT
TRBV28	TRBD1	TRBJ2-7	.	CASRGTGGYEQYF	TGTGCCAGCAGGGGGACAGGCGGCTACGAGCAGTACTTC
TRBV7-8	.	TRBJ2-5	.	CASSPKETQYF	TGTGCCAGCAGTCCGAAGGAGACCCAGTACTTC
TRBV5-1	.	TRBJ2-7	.	CASSPLTRSGYEQYF	TGCGCCAGCAGCCCCCTTACGAGGTCAGGCTACGAGCAGTACTTC
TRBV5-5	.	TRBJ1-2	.	CASSSRGYGYTF	TGTGCCAGCAGCTCCCGCGGCTATGGCTACACCTTC
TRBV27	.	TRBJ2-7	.	CASSFQALSYEQYF	TGTGCCAGCAGTTTTCAGGCTCTCTCCTACGAGCAGTACTTC
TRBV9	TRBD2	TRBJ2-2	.	CASSEGLAAGELFF	TGTGCCAGCAGCGAGGGACTAGCGGCCGGGGAGCTGTTTTTT
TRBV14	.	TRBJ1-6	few	CASSQVQGLPLHF	TGTGCCAGCAGCCAAGTCCAGGGGTTGCCCCTCCACTTT
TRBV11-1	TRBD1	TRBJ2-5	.	CASSLALGQIETQYF	TGTGCCAGCAGCTTAGCGCTGGGACAGATAGAGACCCAGTACTTC
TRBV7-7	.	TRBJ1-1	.	CASSTNRGTEAFF	TGTGCCAGCAGCACGAACCGGGGTACTGAAGCTTTCTTT
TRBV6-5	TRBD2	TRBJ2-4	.	CASMSGGNIQYF	TGTGCCAGCATGTCGGGGGGAAACATTCAGTACTTC
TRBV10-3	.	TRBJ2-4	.	CAIEEENKNIQYF	TGTGCCATCGAAGAGGAGAACAAAAACATTCAGTACTTC
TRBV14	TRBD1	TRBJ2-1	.	CASSPLGTAYNEQFF	TGTGCCAGCAGCCCTCTGGGGACAGCTTACAATGAGCAGTTCTTC
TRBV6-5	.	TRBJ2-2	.	CAADQEGQATGELFF	TGTGCCGCCGATCAGGAGGGGCAGGCCACCGGGGAGCTGTTTTTT
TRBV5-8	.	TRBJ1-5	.	CASSLEGRAGQPQHF	TGTGCCAGCAGCTTAGAGGGGCGGGCGGGTCAGCCCCAGCATTTT
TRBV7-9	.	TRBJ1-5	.	CASSLDTYSNQPQHF	TGTGCCAGCAGCCTAGACACGTATAGCAATCAGCCCCAGCATTTT
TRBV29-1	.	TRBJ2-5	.	CSARSFGPGAGTQYF	TGCAGCGCACGTAGCTTCGGGCCCGGCGCAGGGACCCAGTACTTC
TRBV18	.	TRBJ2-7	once	CASSPSRVYEQYF	TGTGCCAGCTCACCCTCTAGAGTCTACGAGCAGTACTTC
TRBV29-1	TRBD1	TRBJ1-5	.	CSVELAGGGPNRNQPQHF	TGCAGCGTTGAACTCGCAGGGGGGGGGCCGAATCGGAATCAGCCCCAGCATTTT
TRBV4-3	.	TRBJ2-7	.	CASSQLRVRRTNSYEQYF	TGCGCCAGCAGCCAACTCAGGGTTCGCCGAACGAACTCCTACGAGCAGTACTTC
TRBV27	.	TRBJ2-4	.	CASSLGDTKNIQYF	TGTGCCAGCAGTTTGGGGGACACCAAAAACATTCAGTACTTC
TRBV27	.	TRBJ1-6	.	CASSSVDTGSPLHF	TGTGCCAGCAGTTCCGTCGACACTGGCTCACCCCTCCACTTT
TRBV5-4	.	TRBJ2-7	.	CASSRARGGGDEQYF	TGTGCCAGCAGCCGAGCGCGGGGCGGAGGGGACGAGCAGTACTTC
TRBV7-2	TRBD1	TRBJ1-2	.	CASSINRGNYGYTF	TGTGCCAGCAGCATAAACAGGGGTAACTATGGCTACACCTTC
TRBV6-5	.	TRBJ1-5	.	CASSYVGGQPQHF	TGTGCCAGCAGTTACGTCGGGGGCCAGCCCCAGCATTTT
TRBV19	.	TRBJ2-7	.	CAAGDRYSYEQYF	TGTGCCGCCGGGGACCGCTACTCCTACGAGCAGTACTTC